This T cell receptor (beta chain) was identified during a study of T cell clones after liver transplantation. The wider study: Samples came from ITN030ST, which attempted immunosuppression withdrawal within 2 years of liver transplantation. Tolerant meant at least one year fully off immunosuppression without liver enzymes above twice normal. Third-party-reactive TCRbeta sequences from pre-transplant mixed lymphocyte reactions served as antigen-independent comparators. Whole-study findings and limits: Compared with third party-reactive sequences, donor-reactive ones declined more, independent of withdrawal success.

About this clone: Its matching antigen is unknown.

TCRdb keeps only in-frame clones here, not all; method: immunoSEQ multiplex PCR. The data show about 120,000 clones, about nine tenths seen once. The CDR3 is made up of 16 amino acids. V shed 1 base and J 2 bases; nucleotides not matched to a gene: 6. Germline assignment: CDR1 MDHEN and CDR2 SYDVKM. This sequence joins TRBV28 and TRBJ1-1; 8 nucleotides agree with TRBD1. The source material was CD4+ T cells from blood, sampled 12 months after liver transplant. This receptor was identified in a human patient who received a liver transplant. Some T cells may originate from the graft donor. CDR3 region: CASSLYPDRANTEAFF. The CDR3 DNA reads TGTGCCAGCAGTTTATACCCGGACAGGGCTAACACTGAAGCTTTCTTT.